The source of this T cell receptor (beta chain) is a study of shared clonotypes between healthy human individuals. CDR3 length: 17 residues. After removal of 4 bases from V and 2 bases from J, the junction contained 14 bases not matched to a gene. Germline CDR1 LNHDA, CDR2 SQIVND (reference sequence). TCRdb's copy holds only in-frame clones and misses some; the assay was immunoSEQ multiplex PCR. This sample has around 1.4 million clones, with about 98.5% found just once. CD4+ cells underwent separation, giving CD45RA+ naive and CD45RA-negative memory subsets. The clonotype comes from a young man in good health. The sequencing sample was made of naive CD4+ T cells sorted from blood. Sample subset: CD45RA+ positively selected. V gene TRBV19 combines with J gene TRBJ2-7; TRBD2 matches 7 bases. For the CDR3, the DNA is TGTGCCAGTAGTACCTCTCTTGAGGGAGGGTCCGCCTACGAGCAGTACTTC. Encoded protein: CASSTSLEGGSAYEQYF.